This T cell receptor (beta chain) was captured by sequencing in a study of blood T cell repertoires in COVID-19. Turning to the study itself: Specimens from acute and convalescent COVID-19 originated in the United States, Italy and Spain. T cells, B-cell-depleted T cells, or PBMCs provided the cDNA or gDNA that served as material.

Trimming cost V 3 bases and J 0 bases, with 23 bases left between them. CDR1 is ENHRY and CDR2 is SYGVKD in the germline V gene. The CDR3 covers 19 residues. Cohorts were based on clinical histories the participants reported. Authors' processing steps: Estimation of nucleated cell counts was performed using reference gene primer amplification. Profiled with immunoSEQ multiplex PCR; TCRdb holds only in-frame clones, not every one. From that table come the V and J calls and clone size; the DNA was used to work out D and trimming. The sample contains some 330,000 clones, 65% to 90% of which appear only once.

The TCR originated in a young man who had recovered from COVID-19. The chain combines TRBV10-3 with TRBJ1-1; a weak D match, TRBD1 (5 bases). Sequenced sample: PBMCs or T cells enriched from blood (not recorded which). The CDR3 DNA is TGTGCCATCAGTGATTCCGGGGAAATCGGTTGGGGGGTGAACACTGAAGCTTTCTTT. Translation gives CAISDSGEIGWGVNTEAFF.